This TCR beta chain was sequenced during a study of beta chain features in type 1 diabetes. Across the study: Cells sorted and examined across all samples totaled more than 95,000,000.

Of the isolated RNA, all was reverse transcribed, and so the sequenced material was expressed TCRB transcripts. The protocol was immunoSEQ multiplex PCR, while the TCRdb copy is restricted to in-frame clones and leaves out a portion. The profile shows hundreds of thousands of clones, roughly an eighth of them singletons. Trimming took 3 bases from V and 2 from J; bases not matched to a gene: 8. Germline CDR1 and CDR2: SGDLS and YYNGEE. The length of the CDR3 is 16 residues. Study results and caveats: In every one of the four CD4+ subsets, TCRB CDR3s were moderately but significantly shorter in Type 1 diabetes patients.

In the case of this clone: What it binds is not known.

This sequence was found in a young man with type 1 diabetes. The chain carries TRBV9 and TRBJ2-5, with 9 bases fitting TRBD1. Input material: naive CD4+ T cells from blood. Written as DNA, the CDR3 is TGTGCCAGCAGCGCCGGACAGGGGAATAAACAAGAGACCCAGTACTTC. Protein sequence: CASSAGQGNKQETQYF.